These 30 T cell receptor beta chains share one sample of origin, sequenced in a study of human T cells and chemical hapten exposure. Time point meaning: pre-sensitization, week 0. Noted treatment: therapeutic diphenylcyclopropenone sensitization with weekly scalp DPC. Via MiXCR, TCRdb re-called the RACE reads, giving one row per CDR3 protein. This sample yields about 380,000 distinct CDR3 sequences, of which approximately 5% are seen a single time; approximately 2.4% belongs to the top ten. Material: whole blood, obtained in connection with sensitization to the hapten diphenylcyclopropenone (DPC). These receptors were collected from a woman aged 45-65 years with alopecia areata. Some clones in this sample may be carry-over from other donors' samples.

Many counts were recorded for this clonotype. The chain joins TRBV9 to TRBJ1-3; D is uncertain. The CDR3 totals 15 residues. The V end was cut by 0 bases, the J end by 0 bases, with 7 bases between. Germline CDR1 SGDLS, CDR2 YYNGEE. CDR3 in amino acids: CASSVEGFSGNTIYF. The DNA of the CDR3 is TGTGCCAGCAGCGTAGAGGGATTCTCTGGAAACACCATATATTTT.

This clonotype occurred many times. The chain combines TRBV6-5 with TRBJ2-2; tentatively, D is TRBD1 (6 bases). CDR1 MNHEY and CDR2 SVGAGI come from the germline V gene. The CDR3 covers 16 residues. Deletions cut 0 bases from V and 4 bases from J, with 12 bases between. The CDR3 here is CASSYSTGASTGELFF. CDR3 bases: TGTGCCAGCAGTTACTCGACAGGAGCGTCCACCGGGGAGCTGTTTTTT.

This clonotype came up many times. In nucleotides, the CDR3 is TGTGCCAGCAGCCTGACTAGCGCAGTAGATACGCAGTATTTT. Its translation: CASSLTSAVDTQYF. The genes are TRBV11-2 and TRBJ2-3, with 8 bases that match TRBD2. CDR1 SGHAT and CDR2 FQNNGV come from the germline V gene. The junction had 6 bases not matched to a gene; V was cut back by 5 bases and J by 5 bases. This CDR3 contains 14 residues.

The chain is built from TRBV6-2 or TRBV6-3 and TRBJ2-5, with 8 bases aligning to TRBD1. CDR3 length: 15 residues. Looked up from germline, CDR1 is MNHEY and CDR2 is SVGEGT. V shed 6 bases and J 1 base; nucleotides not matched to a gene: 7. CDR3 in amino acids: CASRSGQGVQETQYF. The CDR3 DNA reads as TGTGCCAGCAGAAGCGGACAGGGAGTCCAAGAGACCCAGTACTTC.

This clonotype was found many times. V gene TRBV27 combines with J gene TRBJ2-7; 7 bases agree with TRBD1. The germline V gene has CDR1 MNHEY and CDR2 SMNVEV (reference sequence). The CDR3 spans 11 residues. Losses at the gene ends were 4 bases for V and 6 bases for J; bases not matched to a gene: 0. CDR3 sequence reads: CASSSGGEQYF. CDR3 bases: TGTGCCAGCAGTTCAGGGGGCGAGCAGTACTTC.

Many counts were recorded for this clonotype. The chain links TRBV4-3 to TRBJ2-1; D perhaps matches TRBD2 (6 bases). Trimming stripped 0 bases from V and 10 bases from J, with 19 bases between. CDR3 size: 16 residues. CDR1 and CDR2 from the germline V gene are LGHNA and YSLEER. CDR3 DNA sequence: TGCGCCAGCAGCCAAGATAGGGATGGGCTAGCGCGCGAGCAGTTCTTC. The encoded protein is CASSQDRDGLAREQFF.

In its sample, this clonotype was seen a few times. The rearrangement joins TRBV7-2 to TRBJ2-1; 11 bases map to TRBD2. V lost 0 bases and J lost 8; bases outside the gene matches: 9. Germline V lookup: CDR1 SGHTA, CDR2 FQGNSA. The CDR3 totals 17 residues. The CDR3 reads CASSLAVGASGGHEQFF. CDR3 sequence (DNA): TGTGCCAGCAGCTTAGCGGTCGGGGCTAGCGGGGGGCATGAGCAGTTCTTC.

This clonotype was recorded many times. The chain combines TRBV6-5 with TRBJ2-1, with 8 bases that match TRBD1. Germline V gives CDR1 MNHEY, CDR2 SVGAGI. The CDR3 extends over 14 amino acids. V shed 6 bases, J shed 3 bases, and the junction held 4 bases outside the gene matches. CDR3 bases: TGTGCCAGCAGCGCGGGACAGGTCTACAATGAGCAGTTCTTC. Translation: CASSAGQVYNEQFF.

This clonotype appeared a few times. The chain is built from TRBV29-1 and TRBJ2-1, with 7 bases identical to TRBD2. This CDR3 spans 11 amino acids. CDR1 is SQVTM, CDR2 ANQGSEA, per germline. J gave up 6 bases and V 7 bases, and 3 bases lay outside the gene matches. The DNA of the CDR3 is TGCAGCGCCGGACTAGTCAATGAGCAGTTCTTC. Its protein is CSAGLVNEQFF.

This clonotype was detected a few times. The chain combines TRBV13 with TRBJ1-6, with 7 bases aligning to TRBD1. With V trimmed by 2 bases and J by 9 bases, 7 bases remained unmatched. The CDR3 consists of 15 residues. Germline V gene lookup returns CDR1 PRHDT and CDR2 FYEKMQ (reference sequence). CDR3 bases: TGTGCCAGCAGCTTAACAGGGGAGATCGGTTCACCCCTCCACTTT. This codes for CASSLTGEIGSPLHF.

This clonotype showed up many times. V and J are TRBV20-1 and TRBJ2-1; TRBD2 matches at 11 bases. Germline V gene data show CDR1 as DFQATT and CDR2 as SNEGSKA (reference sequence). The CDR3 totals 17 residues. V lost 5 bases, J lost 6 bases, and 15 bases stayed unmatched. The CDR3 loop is CSAGEIDLAGGSNEQFF. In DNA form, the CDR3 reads TGCAGTGCTGGGGAAATCGATCTAGCGGGGGGCAGCAATGAGCAGTTCTTC.

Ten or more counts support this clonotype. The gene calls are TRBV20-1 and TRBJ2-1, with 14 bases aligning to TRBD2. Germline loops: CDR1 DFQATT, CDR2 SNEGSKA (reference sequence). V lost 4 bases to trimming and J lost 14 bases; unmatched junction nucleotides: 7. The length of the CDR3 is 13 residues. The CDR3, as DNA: TGCAGTGCTACCGGGACTAGCGGGGGCCGGGAGTTCTTC. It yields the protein CSATGTSGGREFF.

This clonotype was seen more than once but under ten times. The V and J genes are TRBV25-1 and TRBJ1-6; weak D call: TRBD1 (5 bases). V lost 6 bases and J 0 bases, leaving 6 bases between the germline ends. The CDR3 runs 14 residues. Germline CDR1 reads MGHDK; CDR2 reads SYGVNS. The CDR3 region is CASSDSSYNSPLHF. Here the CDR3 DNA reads TGTGCCAGCAGCGACAGCTCCTATAATTCACCCCTCCACTTT.

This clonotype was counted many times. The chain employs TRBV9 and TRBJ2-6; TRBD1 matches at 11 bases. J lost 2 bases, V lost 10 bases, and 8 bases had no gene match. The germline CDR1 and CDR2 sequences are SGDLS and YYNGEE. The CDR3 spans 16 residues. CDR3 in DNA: TGTGCCTCCAGCGGGACAGGGGGGCCTGGGGCCAACGTCCTGACTTTC. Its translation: CASSGTGGPGANVLTF. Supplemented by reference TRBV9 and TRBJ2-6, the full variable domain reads DSGVTQTPKHLITATGQRVTLRCSPRSGDLSVYWYQQSLDQGLQFLIQYYNGEERAKGNILERFSAQQFPDLHSELNLSSLELGDSALYFCASSGTGGPGANVLTFGAGSRLTVL.

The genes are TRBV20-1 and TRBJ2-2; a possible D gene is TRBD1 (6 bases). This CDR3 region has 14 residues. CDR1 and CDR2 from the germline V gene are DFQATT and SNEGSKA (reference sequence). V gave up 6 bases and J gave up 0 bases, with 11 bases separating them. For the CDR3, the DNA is TGCAGTGCCCAGGGGCCCGCGAACACCGGGGAGCTGTTTTTT. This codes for CSAQGPANTGELFF.

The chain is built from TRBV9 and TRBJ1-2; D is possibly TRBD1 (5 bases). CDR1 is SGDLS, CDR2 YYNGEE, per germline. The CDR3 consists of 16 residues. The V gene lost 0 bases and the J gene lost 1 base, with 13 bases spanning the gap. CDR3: CASSVAAREINYGYTF. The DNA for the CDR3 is TGTGCCAGCAGCGTAGCTGCCAGGGAGATTAACTATGGCTACACCTTC.

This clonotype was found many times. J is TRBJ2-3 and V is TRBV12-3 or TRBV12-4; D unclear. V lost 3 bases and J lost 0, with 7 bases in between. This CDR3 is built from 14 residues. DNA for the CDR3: TGTGCCAGCAGTTTCGGCGGTAGCACAGATACGCAGTATTTT. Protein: CASSFGGSTDTQYF.

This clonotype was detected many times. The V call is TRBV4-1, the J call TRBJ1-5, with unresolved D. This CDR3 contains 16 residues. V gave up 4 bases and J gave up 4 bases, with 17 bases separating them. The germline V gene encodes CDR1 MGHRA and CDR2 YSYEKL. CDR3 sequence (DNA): TGCGCCAGCAGCCCAACCGCACTGGGAGGGAATCAGCCCCAGCATTTT. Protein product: CASSPTALGGNQPQHF.

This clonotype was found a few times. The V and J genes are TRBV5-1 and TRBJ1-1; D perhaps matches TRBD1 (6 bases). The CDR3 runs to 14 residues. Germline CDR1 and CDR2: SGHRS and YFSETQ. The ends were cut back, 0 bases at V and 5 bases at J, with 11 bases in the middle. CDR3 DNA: TGCGCCAGCAGCTTGGGCGTTACAGGGACTGAAGCTTTCTTT. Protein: CASSLGVTGTEAFF.

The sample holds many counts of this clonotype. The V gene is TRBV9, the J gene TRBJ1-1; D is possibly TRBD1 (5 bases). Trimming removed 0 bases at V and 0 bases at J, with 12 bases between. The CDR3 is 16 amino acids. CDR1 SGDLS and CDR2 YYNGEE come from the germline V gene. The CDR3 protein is CASSVGRESLNTEAFF. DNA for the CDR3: TGTGCCAGCAGCGTAGGCAGGGAAAGTCTGAACACTGAAGCTTTCTTT.

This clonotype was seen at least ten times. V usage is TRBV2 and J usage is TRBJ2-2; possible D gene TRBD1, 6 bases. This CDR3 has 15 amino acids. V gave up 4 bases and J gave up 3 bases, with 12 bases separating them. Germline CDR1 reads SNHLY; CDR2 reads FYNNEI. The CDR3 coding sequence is TGTGCCAGCAGTGTGGGGGCGCCGGACACCGGGGAGCTGTTTTTT. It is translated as CASSVGAPDTGELFF.

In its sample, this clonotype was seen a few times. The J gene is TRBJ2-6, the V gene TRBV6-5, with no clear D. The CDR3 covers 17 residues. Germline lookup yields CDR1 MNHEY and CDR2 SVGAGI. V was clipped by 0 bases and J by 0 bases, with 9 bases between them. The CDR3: CASSYSEWHSGANVLTF. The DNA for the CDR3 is TGTGCCAGCAGTTACTCGGAATGGCACTCTGGGGCCAACGTCCTGACTTTC.

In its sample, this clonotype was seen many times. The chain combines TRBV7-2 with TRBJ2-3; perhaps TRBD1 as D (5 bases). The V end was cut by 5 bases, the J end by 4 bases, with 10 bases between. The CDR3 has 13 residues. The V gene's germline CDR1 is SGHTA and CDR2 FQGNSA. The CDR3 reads CASSPPGPDTQYF. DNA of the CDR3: TGTGCCAGCAGCCCCCCAGGGCCAGATACGCAGTATTTT.

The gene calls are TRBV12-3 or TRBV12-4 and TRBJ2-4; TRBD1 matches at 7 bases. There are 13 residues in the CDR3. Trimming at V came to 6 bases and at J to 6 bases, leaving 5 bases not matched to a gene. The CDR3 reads CASRSTGVNIQYF. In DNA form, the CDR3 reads TGTGCCAGCAGGAGTACAGGGGTAAACATTCAGTACTTC.

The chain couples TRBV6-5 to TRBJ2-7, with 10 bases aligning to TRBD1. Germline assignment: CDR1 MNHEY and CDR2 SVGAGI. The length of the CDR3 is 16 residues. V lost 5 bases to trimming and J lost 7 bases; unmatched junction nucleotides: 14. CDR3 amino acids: CASSPSPGTGVREQYF. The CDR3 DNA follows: TGTGCCAGCAGTCCGAGTCCCGGGACAGGGGTAAGGGAGCAGTACTTC.

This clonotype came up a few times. DNA for the CDR3: TGCGCCAGCAGCCCGGCGAGGATTTCTAACTATGGCTACACCTTC. Translating it yields CASSPARISNYGYTF. V is TRBV4-3 and J is TRBJ1-2, with D unresolved. Germline assignment: CDR1 LGHNA and CDR2 YSLEER. The CDR3 runs to 15 residues. V lost 4 bases to trimming and J lost 0 bases, with 12 bases between them.

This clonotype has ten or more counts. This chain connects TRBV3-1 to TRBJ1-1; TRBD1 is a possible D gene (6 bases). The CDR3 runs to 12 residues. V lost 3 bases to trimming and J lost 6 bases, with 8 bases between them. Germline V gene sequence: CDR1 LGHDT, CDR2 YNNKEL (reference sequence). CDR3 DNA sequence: TGTGCCAGCAGCCATAGGACAGCTGAAGCTTTCTTT. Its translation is CASSHRTAEAFF.

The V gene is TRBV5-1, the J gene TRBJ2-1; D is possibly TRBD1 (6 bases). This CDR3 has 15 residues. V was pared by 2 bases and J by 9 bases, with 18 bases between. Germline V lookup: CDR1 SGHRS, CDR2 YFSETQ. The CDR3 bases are TGCGCCAGCAGCTTCACCGTGACAGGCGATCGTGAGCAGTTCTTC. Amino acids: CASSFTVTGDREQFF.

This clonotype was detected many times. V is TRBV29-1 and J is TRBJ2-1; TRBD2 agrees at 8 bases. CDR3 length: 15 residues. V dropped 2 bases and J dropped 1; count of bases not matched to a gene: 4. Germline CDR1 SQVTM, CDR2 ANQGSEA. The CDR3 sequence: CSVERAGGSYNEQFF. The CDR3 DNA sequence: TGCAGCGTTGAAAGGGCGGGGGGATCCTACAATGAGCAGTTCTTC.

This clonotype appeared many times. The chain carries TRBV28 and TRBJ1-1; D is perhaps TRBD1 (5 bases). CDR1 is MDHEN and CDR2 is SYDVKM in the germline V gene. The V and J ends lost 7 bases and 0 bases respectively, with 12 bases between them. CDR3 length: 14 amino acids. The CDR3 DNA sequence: TGTGCCAGCAAACCGGGGACCTTGAACACTGAAGCTTTCTTT. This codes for CASKPGTLNTEAFF.